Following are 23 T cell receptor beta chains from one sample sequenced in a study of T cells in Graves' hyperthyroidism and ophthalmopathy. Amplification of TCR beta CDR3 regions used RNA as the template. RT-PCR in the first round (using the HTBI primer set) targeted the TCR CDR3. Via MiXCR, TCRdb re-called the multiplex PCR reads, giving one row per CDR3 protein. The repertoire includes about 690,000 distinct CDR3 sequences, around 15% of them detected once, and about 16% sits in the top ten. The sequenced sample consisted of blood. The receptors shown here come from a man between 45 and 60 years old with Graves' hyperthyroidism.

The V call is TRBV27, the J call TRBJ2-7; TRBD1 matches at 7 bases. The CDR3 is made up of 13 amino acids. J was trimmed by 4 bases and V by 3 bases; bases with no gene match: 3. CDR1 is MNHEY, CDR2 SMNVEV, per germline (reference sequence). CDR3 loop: CASSFTGQYEQYF. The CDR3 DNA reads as TGTGCCAGCAGTTTTACGGGACAGTACGAGCAGTACTTC.

This chain's CDR3 is CASSQVGSHEQYF. The DNA for the CDR3 is TGCGCCAGCAGCCAAGTCGGGAGCCACGAGCAGTACTTC. The rearrangement joins TRBV4-1 to TRBJ2-7; D perhaps matches TRBD2 (6 bases). The V end was cut by 1 base, the J end by 5 bases, with 9 bases between. Germline V gene data show CDR1 as MGHRA and CDR2 as YSYEKL. CDR3 length equals 13 residues.

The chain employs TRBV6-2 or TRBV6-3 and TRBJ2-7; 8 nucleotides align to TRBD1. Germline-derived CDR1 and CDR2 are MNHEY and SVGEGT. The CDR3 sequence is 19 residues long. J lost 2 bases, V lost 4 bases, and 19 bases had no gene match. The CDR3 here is CASSSTGTGGGFRAYEQYF. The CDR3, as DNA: TGTGCCAGCAGTTCCACCGGAACAGGGGGAGGATTTCGTGCCTACGAGCAGTACTTC.

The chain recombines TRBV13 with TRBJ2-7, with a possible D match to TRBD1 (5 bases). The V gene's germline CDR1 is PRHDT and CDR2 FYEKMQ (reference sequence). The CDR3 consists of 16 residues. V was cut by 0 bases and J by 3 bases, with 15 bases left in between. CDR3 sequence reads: CASSLGLTEVDYEQYF. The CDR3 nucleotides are TGTGCCAGCAGCTTAGGCCTGACAGAGGTTGACTACGAGCAGTACTTC.

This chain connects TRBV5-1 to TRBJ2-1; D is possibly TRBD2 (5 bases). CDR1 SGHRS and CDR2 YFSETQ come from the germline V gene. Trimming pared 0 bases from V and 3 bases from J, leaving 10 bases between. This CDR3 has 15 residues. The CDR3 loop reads CASSLGDYDYNEQFF. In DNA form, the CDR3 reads TGCGCCAGCAGCTTGGGAGACTACGACTACAATGAGCAGTTCTTC.

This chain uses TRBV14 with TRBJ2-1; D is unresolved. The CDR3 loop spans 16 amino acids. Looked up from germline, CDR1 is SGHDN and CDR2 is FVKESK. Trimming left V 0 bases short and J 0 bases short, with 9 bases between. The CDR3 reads CASSQDWPSSYNEQFF. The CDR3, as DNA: TGTGCCAGCAGCCAAGATTGGCCGAGCTCCTACAATGAGCAGTTCTTC.

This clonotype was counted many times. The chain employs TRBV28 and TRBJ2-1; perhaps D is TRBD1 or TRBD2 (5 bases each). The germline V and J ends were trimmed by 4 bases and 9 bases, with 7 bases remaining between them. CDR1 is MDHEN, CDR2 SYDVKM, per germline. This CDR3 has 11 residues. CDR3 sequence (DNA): TGTGCCAGCAGTTCGGGGCTTGAGCAGTTCTTC. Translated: CASSSGLEQFF.

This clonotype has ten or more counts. CDR3 sequence reads: CASSLHASGGQETQYF. The DNA for the CDR3 is TGTGCCAGCAGCCTCCATGCCTCGGGAGGGCAAGAGACCCAGTACTTC. The chain uses TRBV5-5 and TRBJ2-5, with 8 bases aligning to TRBD2. This CDR3 is built from 16 residues. Germline V gene sequence: CDR1 SGHKS, CDR2 YYEKEE (reference sequence). Trimming took 4 bases from V and 2 from J; bases not matched to a gene: 10.

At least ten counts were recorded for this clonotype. CDR3 nucleotides: TGTGCCAGCAGCCCGAATCGGGGGGCCTACAATGAGCAGTTCTTC. It is translated as CASSPNRGAYNEQFF. The rearrangement uses TRBV7-3 and TRBJ2-1, with 7 bases that match TRBD2. V was pared by 5 bases and J by 2 bases, with 6 bases of the junction left unmatched. Germline CDR1 is SGHTA and CDR2 is FQGTGA. The CDR3 is made up of 15 amino acids.

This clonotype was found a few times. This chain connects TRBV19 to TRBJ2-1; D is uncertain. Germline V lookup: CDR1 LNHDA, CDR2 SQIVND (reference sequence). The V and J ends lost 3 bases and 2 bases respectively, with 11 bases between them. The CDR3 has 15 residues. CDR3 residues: CASSIGSRTYNEQFF. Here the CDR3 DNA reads TGTGCCAGTAGTATTGGTAGTCGAACCTACAATGAGCAGTTCTTC.

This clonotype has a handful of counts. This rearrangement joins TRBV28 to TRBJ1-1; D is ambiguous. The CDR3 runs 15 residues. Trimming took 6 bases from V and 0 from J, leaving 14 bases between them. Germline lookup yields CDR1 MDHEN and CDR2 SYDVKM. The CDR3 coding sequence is TGTGCCAGCAGGCGGATCGATAGCATGAACACTGAAGCTTTCTTT. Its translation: CASRRIDSMNTEAFF.

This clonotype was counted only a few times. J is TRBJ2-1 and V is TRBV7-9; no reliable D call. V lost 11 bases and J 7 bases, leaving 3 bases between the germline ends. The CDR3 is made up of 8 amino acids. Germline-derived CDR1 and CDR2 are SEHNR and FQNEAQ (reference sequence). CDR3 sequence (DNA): TGTGCCCCAAATGAGCAGTTCTTC. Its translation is CAPNEQFF.

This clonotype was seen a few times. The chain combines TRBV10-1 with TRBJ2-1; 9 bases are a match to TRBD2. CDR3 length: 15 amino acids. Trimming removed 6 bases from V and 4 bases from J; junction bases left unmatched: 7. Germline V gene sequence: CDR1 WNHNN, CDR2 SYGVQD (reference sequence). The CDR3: CASSLAGAEYNEQFF. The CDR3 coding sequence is TGCGCCAGCAGCTTAGCGGGAGCGGAATACAATGAGCAGTTCTTC.

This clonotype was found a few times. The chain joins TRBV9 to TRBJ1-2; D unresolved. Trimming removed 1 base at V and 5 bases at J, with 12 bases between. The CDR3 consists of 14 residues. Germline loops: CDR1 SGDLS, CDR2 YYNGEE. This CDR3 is CASSVKTLDYGYTF. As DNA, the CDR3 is TGTGCCAGCAGCGTAAAGACATTAGATTATGGCTACACCTTC.

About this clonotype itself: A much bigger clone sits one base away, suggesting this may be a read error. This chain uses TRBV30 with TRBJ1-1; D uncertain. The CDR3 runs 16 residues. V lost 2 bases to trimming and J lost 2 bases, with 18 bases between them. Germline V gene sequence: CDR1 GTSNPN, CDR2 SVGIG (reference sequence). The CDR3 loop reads CAWSISDWARNTEAFF. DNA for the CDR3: TGTGCCTGGAGTATAAGTGACTGGGCCCGAAACACTGAAGCTTTCTTT.

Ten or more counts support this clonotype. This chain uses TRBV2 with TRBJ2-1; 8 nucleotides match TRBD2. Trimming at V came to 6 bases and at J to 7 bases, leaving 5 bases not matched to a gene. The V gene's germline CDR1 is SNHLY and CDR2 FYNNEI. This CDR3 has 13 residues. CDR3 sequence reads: CASSGLAWNEQFF. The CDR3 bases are TGTGCCAGCAGCGGACTAGCTTGGAATGAGCAGTTCTTC.

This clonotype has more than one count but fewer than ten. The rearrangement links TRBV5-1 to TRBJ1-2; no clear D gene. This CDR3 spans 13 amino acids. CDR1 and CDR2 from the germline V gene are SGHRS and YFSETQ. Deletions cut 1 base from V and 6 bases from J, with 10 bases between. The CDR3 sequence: CASSLRGRDGYTF. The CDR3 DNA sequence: TGCGCCAGCAGCTTGCGGGGAAGGGATGGCTACACCTTC.

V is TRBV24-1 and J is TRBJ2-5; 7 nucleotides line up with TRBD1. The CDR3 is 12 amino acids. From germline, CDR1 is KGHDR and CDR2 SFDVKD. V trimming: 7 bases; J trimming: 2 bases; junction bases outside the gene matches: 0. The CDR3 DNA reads TGTGCCACCAGGGGACAGCAAGAGACCCAGTACTTC. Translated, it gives CATRGQQETQYF.

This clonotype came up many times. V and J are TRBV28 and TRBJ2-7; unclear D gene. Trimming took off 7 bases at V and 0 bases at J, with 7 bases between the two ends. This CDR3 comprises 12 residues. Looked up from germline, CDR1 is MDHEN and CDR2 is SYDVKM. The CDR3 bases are TGTGCCAGCATCAGGAGCTCCTACGAGCAGTACTTC. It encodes CASIRSSYEQYF.

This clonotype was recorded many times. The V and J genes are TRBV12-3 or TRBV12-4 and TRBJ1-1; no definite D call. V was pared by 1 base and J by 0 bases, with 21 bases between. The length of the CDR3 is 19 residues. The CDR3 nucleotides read TGTGCCAGCAGTTTAGGTCGCGGCGGGTGGGCTCGGCTGAACACTGAAGCTTTCTTT. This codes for CASSLGRGGWARLNTEAFF.

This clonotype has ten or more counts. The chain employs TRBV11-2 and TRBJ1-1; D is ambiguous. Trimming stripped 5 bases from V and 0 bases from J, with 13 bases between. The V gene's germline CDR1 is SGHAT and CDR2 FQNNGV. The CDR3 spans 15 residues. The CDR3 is CASSPPVLMNTEAFF. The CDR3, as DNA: TGTGCCAGCAGCCCCCCAGTGCTCATGAACACTGAAGCTTTCTTT.

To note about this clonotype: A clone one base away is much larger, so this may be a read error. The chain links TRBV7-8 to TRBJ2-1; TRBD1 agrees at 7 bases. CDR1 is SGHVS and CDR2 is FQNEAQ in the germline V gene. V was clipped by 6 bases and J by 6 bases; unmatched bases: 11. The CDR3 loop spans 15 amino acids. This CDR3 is CASRPHRGPCNEQFF. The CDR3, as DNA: TGTGCCAGCAGACCTCACAGGGGCCCCTGCAATGAGCAGTTCTTC.

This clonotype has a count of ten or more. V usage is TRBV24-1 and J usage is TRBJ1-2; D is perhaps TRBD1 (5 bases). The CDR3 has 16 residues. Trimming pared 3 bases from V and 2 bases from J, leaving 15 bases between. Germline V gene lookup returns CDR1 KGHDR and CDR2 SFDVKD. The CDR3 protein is CATSDPSPGDNYGYTF. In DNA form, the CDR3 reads TGTGCCACCAGTGATCCCTCCCCGGGGGACAACTATGGCTACACCTTC.